The 4 T cell receptor beta chains below come from one sample, sequenced in a study of OX40 agonist ivuxolimab in advanced cancers. Produced via immunoSEQ multiplex PCR; TCRdb's table is partial and in-frame only. The table records more than 15,000 clones, around nine tenths of them present only once. The source material was CD4+ or CD8+ T cells sorted from blood, sampled in a trial of the OX40 agonist ivuxolimab. The receptors were gathered from an adult with an advanced solid tumor such as melanoma, head and neck, liver or kidney cancer.

This chain uses TRBV9 with TRBJ1-4; 8 nucleotides line up with TRBD1. The germline CDR1 and CDR2 sequences are SGDLS and YYNGEE. V dropped 4 bases and J dropped 7; count of bases not matched to a gene: 9. The CDR3 is 15 residues long. The CDR3 sequence: CASSPRRTGIEKLFF. The CDR3, as DNA: TGTGCCAGCAGCCCCCGACGGACAGGGATTGAAAAACTGTTTTTT.

V and J are TRBV10-2 and TRBJ1-5; no clear D gene. Trimming pared 6 bases from V and 1 base from J, leaving 7 bases between. The germline CDR1 and CDR2 sequences are WSHSY and SAAADI. The CDR3 has 13 amino acids. CDR3 loop: CASSLKSNQPQHF. CDR3 bases: TGCGCCAGCAGCCTCAAAAGCAATCAGCCCCAGCATTTT.

In DNA, the CDR3 is TGTGCCAGCAGCCAGAGGGGGCTTGGGAAACTGTTTTTT. This codes for CASSQRGLGKLFF. This chain connects TRBV6-5 to TRBJ1-4, with TRBD1 matching 7 bases. Trimming removed 6 bases from V and 11 bases from J; junction bases left unmatched: 9. Per germline, CDR1 MNHEY and CDR2 SVGAGI. The CDR3 is 13 amino acids.

This clone showed up just once. V is TRBV27 and J is TRBJ2-7, with TRBD2 as a possible D gene (9 bases). Trimming left V 7 bases short and J 1 base short, with 23 bases between. The CDR3 is made up of 17 amino acids. Germline V gene data show CDR1 as MNHEY and CDR2 as SMNVEV (reference sequence). The DNA of the CDR3 is TGTGCCAGCACCACAGGGGGTAGCGGGAGACGATCCTACGAGCAGTACTTC. Amino acids: CASTTGGSGRRSYEQYF.